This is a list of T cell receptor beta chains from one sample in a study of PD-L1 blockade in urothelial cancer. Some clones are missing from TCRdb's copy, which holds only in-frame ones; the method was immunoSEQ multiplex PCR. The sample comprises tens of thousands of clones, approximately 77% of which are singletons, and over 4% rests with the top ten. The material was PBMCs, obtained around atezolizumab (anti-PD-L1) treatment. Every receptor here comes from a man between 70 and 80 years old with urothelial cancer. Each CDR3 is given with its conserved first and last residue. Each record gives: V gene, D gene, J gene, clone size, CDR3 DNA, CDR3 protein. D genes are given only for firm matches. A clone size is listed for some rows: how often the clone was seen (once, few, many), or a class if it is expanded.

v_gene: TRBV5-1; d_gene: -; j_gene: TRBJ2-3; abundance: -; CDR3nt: TGCGCCAGCAGCCCGCAGGGGTCCGATACGCAGTATTTT; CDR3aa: CASSPQGSDTQYF
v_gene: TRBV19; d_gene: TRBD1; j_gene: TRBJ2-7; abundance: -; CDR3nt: TGTGCCAGTAGTCGTTGGGCCGGGACAGGGATCTTCTACGAGCAGTACTTC; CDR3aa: CASSRWAGTGIFYEQYF
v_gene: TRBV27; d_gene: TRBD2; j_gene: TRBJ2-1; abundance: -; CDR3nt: TGTGCCAGCAGTTTTCCTAGCGGGAGATCCTCCTACAATGAGCAGTTCTTC; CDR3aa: CASSFPSGRSSYNEQFF
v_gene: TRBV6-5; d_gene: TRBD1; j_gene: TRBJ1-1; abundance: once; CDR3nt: TGTGCCAGCAGTTACACAGGGGGGAGTGGCACTGAAGCTTTCTTT; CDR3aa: CASSYTGGSGTEAFF
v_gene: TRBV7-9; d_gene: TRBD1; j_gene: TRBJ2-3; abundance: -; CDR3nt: TGTGCCAGCAGCTTAGCGGGGGGACAGGGGGCAGATACGCAGTATTTT; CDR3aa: CASSLAGGQGADTQYF
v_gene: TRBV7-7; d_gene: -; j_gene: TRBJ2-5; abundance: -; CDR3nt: TGTGCCAGCAGCCCAGGGGCCGCAACCCAAGAGACCCAGTACTTC; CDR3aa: CASSPGAATQETQYF
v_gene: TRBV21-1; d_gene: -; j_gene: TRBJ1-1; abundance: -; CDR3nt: TGTGCCAGCAGCACCCGGGGATTGGGGAACACTGAAGCTTTCTTT; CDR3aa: CASSTRGLGNTEAFF
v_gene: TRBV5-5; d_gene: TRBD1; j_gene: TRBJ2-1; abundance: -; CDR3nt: TGTGCCAGCAGCTTCGGACAGGGAAGATTAAACAATGAGCAGTTCTTC; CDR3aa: CASSFGQGRLNNEQFF
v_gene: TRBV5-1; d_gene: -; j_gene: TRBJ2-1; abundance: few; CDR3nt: TGCGCCAGCAGCTTGCCAGGGCAGGGCTCCTACAATGAGCAGTTCTTC; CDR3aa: CASSLPGQGSYNEQFF
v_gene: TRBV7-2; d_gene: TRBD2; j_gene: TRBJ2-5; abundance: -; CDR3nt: TGTGCCAGCAGCTTAGGGACTAGCCGCCAAACAGAGACCCAGTACTTC; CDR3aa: CASSLGTSRQTETQYF